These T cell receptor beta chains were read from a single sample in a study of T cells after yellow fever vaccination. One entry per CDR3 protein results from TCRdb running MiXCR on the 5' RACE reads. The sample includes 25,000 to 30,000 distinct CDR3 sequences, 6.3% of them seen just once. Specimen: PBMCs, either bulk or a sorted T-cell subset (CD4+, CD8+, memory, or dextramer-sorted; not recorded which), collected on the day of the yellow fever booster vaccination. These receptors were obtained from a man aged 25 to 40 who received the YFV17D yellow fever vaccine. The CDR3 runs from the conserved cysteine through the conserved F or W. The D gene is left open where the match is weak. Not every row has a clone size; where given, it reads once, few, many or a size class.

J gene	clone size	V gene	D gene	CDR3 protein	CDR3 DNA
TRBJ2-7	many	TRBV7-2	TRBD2	CASSGRGGYHEQYF	TGTGCCAGCAGCGGACGCGGGGGTTACCACGAGCAGTACTTC
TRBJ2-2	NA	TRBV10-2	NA	CASRKNTGELFF	TGCGCCAGCAGGAAAAACACCGGGGAGCTGTTTTTT
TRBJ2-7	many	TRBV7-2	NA	CASSLSSYEQYF	TGTGCCAGCAGCTTATCCAGCTACGAGCAGTACTTC
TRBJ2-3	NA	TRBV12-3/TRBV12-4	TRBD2	CASSLGLAGGTTDTQYF	TGTGCCAGCAGTTTAGGTTTAGCGGGAGGAACCACAGATACGCAGTATTTT
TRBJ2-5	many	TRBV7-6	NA	CASSKPKETQYF	TGTGCCAGCTCTAAACCCAAAGAGACCCAGTACTTC
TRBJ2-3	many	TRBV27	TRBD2	CASSFRTSGTDTQYF	TGTGCCAGCAGTTTCCGCACTAGCGGCACAGATACGCAGTATTTT
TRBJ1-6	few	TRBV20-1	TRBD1	CSARDPRTGNSPLHF	TGCAGTGCTAGAGATCCACGGACAGGGAATTCACCCCTCCACTTT
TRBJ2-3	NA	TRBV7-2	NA	CASSLATRSITDTQYF	TGTGCCAGCAGCTTAGCGACTAGGTCCATCACAGATACGCAGTATTTT
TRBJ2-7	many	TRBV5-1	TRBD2	CASSLGTVAGGYEQYF	TGCGCCAGCAGCTTGGGGACCGTAGCGGGAGGATACGAGCAGTACTTC
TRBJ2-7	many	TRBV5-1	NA	CASNEGPGSYEQYF	TGCGCCAGCAACGAAGGGCCAGGGTCCTACGAGCAGTACTTC
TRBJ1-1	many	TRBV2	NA	CASKRDTEAFF	TGTGCCAGCAAAAGGGACACTGAAGCTTTCTTT
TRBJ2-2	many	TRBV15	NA	CATSREYGTAANTGELFF	TGTGCCACCAGCAGGGAATACGGGACTGCCGCGAACACCGGGGAGCTGTTTTTT
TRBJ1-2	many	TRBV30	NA	CAWTARYGYTF	TGTGCCTGGACCGCCCGCTATGGCTACACCTTC
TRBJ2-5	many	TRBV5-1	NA	CASSYRASQETQYF	TGCGCCAGCAGTTACAGGGCTTCCCAAGAGACCCAGTACTTC
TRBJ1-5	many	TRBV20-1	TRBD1	CSGQQGVPGQPQHF	TGCAGTGGCCAGCAGGGGGTGCCAGGTCAGCCCCAGCATTTT
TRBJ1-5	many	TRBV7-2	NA	CASSRDYYSNQPQHF	TGTGCCAGCAGCCGCGATTATTATAGCAATCAGCCCCAGCATTTT
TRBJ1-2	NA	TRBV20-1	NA	CGNWDGYYGYTF	TGCGGGAATTGGGACGGCTACTATGGCTACACCTTC
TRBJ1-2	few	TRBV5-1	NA	CASSSPPLGGYTF	TGCGCCAGCAGCTCCCCTCCTTTGGGGGGCTACACCTTC
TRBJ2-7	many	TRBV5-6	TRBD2	CASSLLAGEDIYEQYF	TGTGCCAGCAGCTTGCTAGCGGGAGAAGATATCTACGAGCAGTACTTC
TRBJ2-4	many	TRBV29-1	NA	CSAVVPGQITNIQYF	TGCAGCGCCGTGGTGCCAGGGCAAATTACAAACATTCAGTACTTC
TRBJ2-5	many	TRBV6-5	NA	CASSSSVMEETQYF	TGTGCCAGCAGTTCTTCAGTGATGGAAGAGACCCAGTACTTC
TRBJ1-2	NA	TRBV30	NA	CAWSTRQNYGYTF	TGTGCCTGGAGTACCCGACAGAACTATGGCTACACCTTC
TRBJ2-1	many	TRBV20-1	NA	CSAQGSGFGRIF	TGCAGTGCTCAGGGATCCGGTTTTGGGCGGATCTTC
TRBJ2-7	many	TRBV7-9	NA	CASSLHYEQYF	TGTGCCAGCAGCTTACACTACGAGCAGTACTTC
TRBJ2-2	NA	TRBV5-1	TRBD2	CASSLSGTNTGELFF	TGCGCCAGCAGCCTTAGCGGGACCAACACCGGGGAGCTGTTTTTT
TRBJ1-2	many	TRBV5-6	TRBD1	CASSDTGGNGYTF	TGTGCCAGCAGCGACACAGGGGGCAATGGCTACACCTTC
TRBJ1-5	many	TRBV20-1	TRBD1	CSATKDRGLGQPQHF	TGCAGTGCTACAAAAGACAGGGGATTGGGGCAGCCCCAGCATTTT
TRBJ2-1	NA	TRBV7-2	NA	CASSLVMRTEQFF	TGTGCCAGCAGCTTAGTAATGAGAACTGAGCAGTTCTTC
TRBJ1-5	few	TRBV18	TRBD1	CASSLTGDNQPQHF	TGTGCCAGCTCGCTGACAGGGGACAATCAGCCCCAGCATTTT
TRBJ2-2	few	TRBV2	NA	CANIFWNTGELFF	TGTGCCAACATTTTCTGGAACACCGGGGAGCTGTTTTTT
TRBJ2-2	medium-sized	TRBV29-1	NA	CSVEEWGELFF	TGCAGCGTTGAAGAATGGGGGGAGCTGTTTTTT
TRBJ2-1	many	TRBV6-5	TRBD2	CASSPPGRAGEEQFF	TGTGCCAGCAGCCCCCCCGGGAGGGCGGGGGAGGAGCAGTTCTTC
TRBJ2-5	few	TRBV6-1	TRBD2	CASSARTSSQETQYF	TGTGCCAGCAGCGCCCGGACTAGTTCCCAAGAGACCCAGTACTTC
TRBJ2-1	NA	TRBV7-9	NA	CPSTPGQSYNEQFF	TGTCCCAGCACCCCAGGACAGAGTTACAATGAGCAGTTCTTC
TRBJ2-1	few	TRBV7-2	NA	CASSSGLSSYNEQFF	TGTGCCAGCAGCTCCGGACTGAGCTCCTACAATGAGCAGTTCTTC
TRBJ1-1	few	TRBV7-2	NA	CASSLPGLNTEAFF	TGTGCCAGCAGCCTTCCAGGGTTGAACACTGAAGCTTTCTTT
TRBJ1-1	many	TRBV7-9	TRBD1	CASSPPPGQGVTEAFF	TGTGCCAGCAGCCCCCCTCCGGGACAGGGGGTTACTGAAGCTTTCTTT
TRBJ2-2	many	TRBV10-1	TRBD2	CASRAGGPNTGELFF	TGCGCCAGCAGAGCGGGAGGGCCGAACACCGGGGAGCTGTTTTTT
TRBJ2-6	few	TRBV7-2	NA	CASSSRAGPSGANVLTF	TGTGCCAGCAGCTCCCGTGCCGGCCCCTCTGGGGCCAACGTCCTGACTTTC
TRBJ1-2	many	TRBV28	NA	CASRLMGDYGYTF	TGTGCCAGCAGATTAATGGGGGACTATGGCTACACCTTC
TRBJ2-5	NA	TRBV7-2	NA	CASSLLSGQENQYF	TGTGCCAGCAGCTTGTTAAGCGGCCAAGAGAACCAGTACTTC
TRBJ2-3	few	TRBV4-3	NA	CASSQSRGDTQYF	TGCGCCAGCAGCCAATCGCGGGGAGATACGCAGTATTTT
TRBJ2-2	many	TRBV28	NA	CASSLYGPGGGELFF	TGTGCCAGCAGTTTATACGGCCCCGGCGGCGGGGAGCTGTTTTTT
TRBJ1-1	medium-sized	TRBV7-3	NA	CASSLGYNTEAFF	TGTGCCAGCAGCTTAGGCTACAACACTGAAGCTTTCTTT
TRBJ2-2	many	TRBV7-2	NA	CASSPRLGSGSGELFF	TGTGCCAGCAGCCCCCGACTCGGGTCAGGGTCCGGGGAGCTGTTTTTT
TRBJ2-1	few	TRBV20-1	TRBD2	CSAILDGASGSYNEQFF	TGCAGTGCTATATTGGATGGGGCTAGCGGATCCTACAATGAGCAGTTCTTC
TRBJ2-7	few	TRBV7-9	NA	CASSLNPEGVEQYF	TGTGCCAGCAGCCTAAACCCGGAGGGGGTCGAGCAGTACTTC
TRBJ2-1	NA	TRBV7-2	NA	CASSLYGVDNEQFF	TGTGCCAGCAGCTTGTACGGGGTAGACAATGAGCAGTTCTTC
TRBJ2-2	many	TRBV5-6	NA	CASSLVDTNTGELFF	TGTGCCAGCAGCTTGGTTGACACGAACACCGGGGAGCTGTTTTTT
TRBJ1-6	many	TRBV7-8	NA	CASSNWGVSPYNSPLHF	TGTGCCAGCAGCAACTGGGGGGTCAGCCCTTATAATTCACCCCTCCACTTT
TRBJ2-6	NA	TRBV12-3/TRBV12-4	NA	CASSFSGANVLTF	TGTGCCAGCAGTTTCTCTGGGGCCAACGTCCTGACTTTC